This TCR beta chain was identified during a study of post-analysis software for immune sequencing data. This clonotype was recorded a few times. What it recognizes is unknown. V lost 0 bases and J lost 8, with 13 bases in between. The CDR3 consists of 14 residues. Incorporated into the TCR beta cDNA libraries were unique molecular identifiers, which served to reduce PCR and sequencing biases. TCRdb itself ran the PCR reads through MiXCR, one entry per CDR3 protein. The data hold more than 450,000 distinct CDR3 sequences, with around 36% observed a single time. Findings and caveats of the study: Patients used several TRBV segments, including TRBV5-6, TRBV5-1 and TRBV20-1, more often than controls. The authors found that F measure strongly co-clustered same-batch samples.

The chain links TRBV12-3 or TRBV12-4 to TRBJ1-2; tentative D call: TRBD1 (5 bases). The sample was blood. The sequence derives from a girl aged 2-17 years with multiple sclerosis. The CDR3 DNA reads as TGTGCCAGCAGTTTAGCCATAGATTGGGGGGGCTACACCTTC. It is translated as CASSLAIDWGGYTF.